This T cell receptor (beta chain) originates from a study of long-term antiretroviral therapy in people with HIV. Study outcomes and limitations: Documentation of ART adherence, viral resistance or therapy changes was absent. HIV repertoire CDR3 lengths ranged less widely than those of controls.

Each donor had at least one pre-ART and at least two post-ART PBMC samples. Amounts of roughly 0.85-10 million cryopreserved PBMC were held in the samples before DNA extraction. At the survey level, the v3.0 immunoSEQ assay was run. Only in-frame clones appear in the TCRdb table, and some are missing; sequencing was by immunoSEQ multiplex PCR. The data contain more than 20,000 clones, 83% of them seen just once; the ten biggest clones take up just over 5%. Germline CDR1 is SGHNT and CDR2 is YYREEE (reference sequence). Between the trimmed V and J ends, which lost 2 bases and 6 bases, there was a span of 9 bases. The CDR3 has 14 residues. Comments on this clone: Antigen: not known.

The TCR sequence derives from a man between 18 and 29 years old with HIV. Here the sequenced sample was unsorted PBMCs, taken 3 years after starting antiretroviral therapy. V usage is TRBV5-4 and J usage is TRBJ1-6; weak D call: TRBD1 (5 bases). The CDR3 reads CASSFRDGNSPLHF. Written as DNA, the CDR3 is TGTGCCAGCAGCTTTAGGGACGGTAATTCACCCCTCCACTTT.